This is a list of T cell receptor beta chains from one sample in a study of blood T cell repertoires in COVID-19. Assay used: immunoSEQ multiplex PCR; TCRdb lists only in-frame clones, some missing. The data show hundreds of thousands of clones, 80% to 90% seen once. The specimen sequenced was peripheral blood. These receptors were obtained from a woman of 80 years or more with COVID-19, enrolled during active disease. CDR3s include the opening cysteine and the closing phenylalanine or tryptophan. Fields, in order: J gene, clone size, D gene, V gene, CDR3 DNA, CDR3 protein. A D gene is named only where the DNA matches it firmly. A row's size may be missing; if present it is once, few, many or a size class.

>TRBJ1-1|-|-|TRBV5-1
TGCGCCAGCAGCTTAGGAGATCCAGAGGCGGCTTTCTTT
CASSLGDPEAAFF
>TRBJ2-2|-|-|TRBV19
TGTGCCAGTAGTATGGACAGCCGCACCGGGGAGCTGTTTTTT
CASSMDSRTGELFF
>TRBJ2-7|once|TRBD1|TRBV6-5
TGTGCCAGCAGTTACTCGGCACAGGGGGGTTACGAGCAGTACTTC
CASSYSAQGGYEQYF
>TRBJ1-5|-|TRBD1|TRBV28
TGTGCCAGCAGTTTGGACAGGGTAGGCAATCAGCCCCAGCATTTT
CASSLDRVGNQPQHF
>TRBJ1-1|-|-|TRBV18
TGTGCCAGCTCATCGGGACTGTTGAACACTGAAGCTTTCTTT
CASSSGLLNTEAFF
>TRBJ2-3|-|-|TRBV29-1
TGCAGCGTTGTTTCGGGGTATGACGCAGATACGCAGTATTTT
CSVVSGYDADTQYF
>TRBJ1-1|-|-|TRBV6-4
TGTGCCAGCAGTGAGCAGGGTGGTTTGGAAGCTTTCTTT
CASSEQGGLEAFF
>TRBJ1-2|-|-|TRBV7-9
TGTGCCAGCAGCCCCTGGGGCGGGGGGCTCAACTATGGCTACACCTTC
CASSPWGGGLNYGYTF
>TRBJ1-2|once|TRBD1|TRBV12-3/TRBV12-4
TGTGCCAGCAGTATCGGACAGGGCGTGGCTACGGAGTTC
CASSIGQGVATEF
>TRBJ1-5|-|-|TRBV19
TGTGCCAGTAGCCCTCAGGGTGGTCAGCCCCAGCATTTT
CASSPQGGQPQHF
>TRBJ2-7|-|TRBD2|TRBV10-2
TGCGCCAGCAGTACTAGCGGGGGGACTAGGGAGCAGTACTTC
CASSTSGGTREQYF
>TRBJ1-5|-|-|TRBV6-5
TGTGCCAGCGGCCAGGACATTTCTTATCAGCCCCAGCATTTT
CASGQDISYQPQHF
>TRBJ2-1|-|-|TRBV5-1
TGCGCCAGCAGCTTGGATGGGGGCGCCTACAATGAGCAGTTCTTC
CASSLDGGAYNEQFF
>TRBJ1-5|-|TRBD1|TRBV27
TGTGCCAGCAAAACAACGGCAGGGACAGGTAATCAGCCCCAGCATTTT
CASKTTAGTGNQPQHF
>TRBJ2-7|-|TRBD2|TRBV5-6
TGTGCCAGCATCCTTGGACTAGCGCCGAACGAGCAGTACTTC
CASILGLAPNEQYF
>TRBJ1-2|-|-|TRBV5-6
TGTGCCAGCAGCTTGGGGCCTTCCAGTGGCTACACCTTC
CASSLGPSSGYTF
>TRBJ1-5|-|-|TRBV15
TGTGCCACCAGTGTCGAAAGACATAGCAATCAGCCCCAGCATTTT
CATSVERHSNQPQHF
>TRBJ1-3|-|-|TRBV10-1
TGCGCCAGCGGAGGACTAAAGGGAAACACCATATATTTT
CASGGLKGNTIYF
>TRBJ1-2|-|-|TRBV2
TGTGCCGGTCAGACTACGGGTAACTATGGCTACACCTTC
CAGQTTGNYGYTF
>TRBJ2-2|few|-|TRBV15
TGTGCCACCAGCAGAGATCGGAGGCCCGGGGAGCTGTTTTTT
CATSRDRRPGELFF
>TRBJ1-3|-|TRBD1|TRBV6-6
TGTGCCAGCAGTTCACAGGGGCCTTCCTCTGGAAACACCATATATTTT
CASSSQGPSSGNTIYF
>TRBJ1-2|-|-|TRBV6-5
TGTGCCAGCAGACAGGGATATGGCTACACCTTC
CASRQGYGYTF
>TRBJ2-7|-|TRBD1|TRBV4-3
TGCGCCAGCAGCCTAGGGACAGGGATTTCTGCCTCGGAAGAGCAGTACTTC
CASSLGTGISASEEQYF
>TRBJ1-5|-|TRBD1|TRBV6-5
TGTGCCATCTCAGGGGGCTCTCAGCCCCAGCATTTT
CAISGGSQPQHF